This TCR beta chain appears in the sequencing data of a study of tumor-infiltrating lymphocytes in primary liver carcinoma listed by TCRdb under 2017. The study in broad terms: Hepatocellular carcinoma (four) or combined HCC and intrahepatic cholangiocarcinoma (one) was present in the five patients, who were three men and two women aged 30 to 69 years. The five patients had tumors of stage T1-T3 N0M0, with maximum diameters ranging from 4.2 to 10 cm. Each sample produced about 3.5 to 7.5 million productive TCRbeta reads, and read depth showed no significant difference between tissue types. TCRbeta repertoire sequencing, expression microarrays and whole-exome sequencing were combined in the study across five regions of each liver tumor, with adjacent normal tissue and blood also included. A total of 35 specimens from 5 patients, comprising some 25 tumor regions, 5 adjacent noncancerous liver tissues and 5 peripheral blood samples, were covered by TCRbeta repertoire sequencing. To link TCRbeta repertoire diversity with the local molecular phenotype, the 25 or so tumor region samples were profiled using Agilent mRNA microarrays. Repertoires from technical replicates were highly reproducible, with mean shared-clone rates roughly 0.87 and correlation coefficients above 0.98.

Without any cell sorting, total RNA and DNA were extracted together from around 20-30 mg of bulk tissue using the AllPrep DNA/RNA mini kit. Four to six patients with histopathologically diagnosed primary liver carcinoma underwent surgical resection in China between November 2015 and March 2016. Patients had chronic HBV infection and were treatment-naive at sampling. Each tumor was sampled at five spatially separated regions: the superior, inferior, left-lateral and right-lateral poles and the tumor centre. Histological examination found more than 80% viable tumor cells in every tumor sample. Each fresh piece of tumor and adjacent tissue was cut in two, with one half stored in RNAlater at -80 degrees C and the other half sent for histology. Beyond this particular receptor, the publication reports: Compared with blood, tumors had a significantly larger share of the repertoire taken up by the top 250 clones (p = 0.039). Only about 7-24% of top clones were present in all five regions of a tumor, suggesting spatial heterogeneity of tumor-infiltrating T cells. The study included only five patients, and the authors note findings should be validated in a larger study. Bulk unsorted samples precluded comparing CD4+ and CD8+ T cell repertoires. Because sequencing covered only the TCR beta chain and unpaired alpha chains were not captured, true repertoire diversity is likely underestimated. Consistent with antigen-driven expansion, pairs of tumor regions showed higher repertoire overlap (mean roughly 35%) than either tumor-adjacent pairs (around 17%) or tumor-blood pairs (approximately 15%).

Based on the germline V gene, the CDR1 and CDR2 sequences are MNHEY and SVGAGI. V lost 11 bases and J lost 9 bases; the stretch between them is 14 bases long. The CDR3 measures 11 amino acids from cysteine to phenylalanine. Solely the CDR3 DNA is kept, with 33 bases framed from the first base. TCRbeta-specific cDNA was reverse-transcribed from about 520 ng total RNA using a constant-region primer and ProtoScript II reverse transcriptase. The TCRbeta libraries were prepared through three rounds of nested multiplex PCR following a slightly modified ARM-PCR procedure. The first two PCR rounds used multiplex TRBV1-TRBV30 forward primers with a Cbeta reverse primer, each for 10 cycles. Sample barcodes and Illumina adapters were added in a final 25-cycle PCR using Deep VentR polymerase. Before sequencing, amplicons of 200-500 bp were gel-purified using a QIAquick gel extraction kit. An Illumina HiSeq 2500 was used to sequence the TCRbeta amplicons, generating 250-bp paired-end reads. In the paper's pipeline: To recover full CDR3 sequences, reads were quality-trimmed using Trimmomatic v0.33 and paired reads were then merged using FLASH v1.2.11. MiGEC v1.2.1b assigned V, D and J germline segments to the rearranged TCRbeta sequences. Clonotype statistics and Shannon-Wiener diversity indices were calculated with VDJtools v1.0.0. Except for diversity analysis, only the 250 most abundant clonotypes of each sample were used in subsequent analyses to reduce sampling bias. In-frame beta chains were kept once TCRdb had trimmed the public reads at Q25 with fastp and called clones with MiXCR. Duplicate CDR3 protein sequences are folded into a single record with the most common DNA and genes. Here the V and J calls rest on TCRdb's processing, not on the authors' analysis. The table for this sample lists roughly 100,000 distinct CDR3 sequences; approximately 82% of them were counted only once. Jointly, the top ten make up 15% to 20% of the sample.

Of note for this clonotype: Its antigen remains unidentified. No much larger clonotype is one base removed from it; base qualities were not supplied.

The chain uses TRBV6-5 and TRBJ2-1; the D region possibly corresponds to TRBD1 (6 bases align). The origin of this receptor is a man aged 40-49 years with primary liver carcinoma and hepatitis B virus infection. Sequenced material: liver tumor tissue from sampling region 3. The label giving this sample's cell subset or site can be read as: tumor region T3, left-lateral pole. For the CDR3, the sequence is CAGGSRGEQFF. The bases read TGTGCCGGTGGGAGCAGGGGTGAGCAGTTCTTC.